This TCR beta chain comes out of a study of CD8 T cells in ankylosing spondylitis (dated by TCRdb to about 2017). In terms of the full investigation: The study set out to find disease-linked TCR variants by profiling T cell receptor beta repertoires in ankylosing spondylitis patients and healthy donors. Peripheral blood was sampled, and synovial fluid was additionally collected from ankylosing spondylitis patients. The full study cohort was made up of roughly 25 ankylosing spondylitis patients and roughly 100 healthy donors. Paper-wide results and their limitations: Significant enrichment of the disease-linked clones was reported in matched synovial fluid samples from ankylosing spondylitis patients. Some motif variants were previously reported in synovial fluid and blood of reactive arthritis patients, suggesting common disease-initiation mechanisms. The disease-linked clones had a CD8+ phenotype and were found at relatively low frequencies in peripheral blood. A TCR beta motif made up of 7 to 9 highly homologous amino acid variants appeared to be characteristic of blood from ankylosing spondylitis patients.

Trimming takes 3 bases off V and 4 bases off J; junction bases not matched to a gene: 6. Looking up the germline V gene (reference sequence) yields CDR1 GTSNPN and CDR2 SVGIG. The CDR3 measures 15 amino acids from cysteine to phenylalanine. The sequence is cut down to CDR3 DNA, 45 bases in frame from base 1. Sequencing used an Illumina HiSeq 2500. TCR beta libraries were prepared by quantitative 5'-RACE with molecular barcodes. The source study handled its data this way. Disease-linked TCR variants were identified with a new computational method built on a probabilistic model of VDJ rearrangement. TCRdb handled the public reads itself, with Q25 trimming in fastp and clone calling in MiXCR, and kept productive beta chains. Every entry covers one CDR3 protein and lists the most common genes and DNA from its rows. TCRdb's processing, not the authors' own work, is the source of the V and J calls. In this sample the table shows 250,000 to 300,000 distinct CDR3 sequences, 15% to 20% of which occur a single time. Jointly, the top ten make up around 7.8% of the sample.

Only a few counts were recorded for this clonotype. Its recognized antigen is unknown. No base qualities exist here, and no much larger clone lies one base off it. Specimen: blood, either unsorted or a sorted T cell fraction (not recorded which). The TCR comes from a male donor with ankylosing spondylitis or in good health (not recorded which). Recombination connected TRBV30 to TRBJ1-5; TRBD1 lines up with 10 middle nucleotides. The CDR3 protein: CAWRRGDRGNQPQHF. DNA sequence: TGTGCCTGGAGGCGGGGGGACAGGGGTAATCAGCCCCAGCATTTT.